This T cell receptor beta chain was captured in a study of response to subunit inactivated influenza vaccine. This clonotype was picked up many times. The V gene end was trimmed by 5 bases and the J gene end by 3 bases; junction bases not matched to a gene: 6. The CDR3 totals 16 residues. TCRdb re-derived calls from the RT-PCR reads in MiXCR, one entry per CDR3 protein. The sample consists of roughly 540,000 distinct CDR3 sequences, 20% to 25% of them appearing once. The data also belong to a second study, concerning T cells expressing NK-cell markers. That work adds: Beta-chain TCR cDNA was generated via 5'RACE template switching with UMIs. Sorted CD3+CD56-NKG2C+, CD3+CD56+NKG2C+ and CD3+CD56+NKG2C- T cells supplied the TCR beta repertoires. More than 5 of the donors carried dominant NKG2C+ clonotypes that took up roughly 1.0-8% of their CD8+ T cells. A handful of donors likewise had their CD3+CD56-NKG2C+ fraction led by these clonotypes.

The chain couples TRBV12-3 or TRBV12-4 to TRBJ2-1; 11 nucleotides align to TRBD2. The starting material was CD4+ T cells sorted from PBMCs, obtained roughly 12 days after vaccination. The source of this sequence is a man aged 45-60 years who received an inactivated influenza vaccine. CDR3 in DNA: TGTGCCAGCAGTCCCCCGGGACTAGCGGTCTACAATGAGCAGTTCTTC. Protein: CASSPPGLAVYNEQFF.